Described below is a single T cell receptor beta chain sequence and its context. The antigen remains undetermined. The data are from a study of cytomegalovirus exposure and HLA in healthy donors. Regarding the study as a whole: There were about 160 TCR beta chains listed as cytomegalovirus-associated. CMV serostatus alone was available as immune exposure information.

Primers: 60 Vbeta forward and 13 Jbeta reverse. The method was immunoSEQ multiplex PCR; TCRdb's version includes in-frame clones alone and lacks a portion of them. This table has about 160,000 clones, around 73% appearing once. Each donor's status was that of a healthy bone marrow donor. At sampling all donors were nominally healthy, likely with unrecorded immune exposures. In germline, CDR1 is MNHEY, CDR2 SMNVEV (reference sequence). J lost 5 bases, V lost 5 bases, and 5 bases had no gene match. This CDR3 has 14 residues. The chain has TRBV27 and TRBJ2-7; 11 nucleotides agree with TRBD1. The source is a male donor in good health and CMV-seronegative. Sequencing used PBMCs. CDR3 sequence: CASSPDRGQNEQYF. The CDR3 nucleotides read TGTGCCAGCAGTCCGGACAGGGGGCAGAACGAGCAGTACTTC.